Following are 28 T cell receptor beta chains from one sample sequenced in a study of technical replicates of blood from several donors. Method: immunoSEQ multiplex PCR; TCRdb's copy keeps in-frame clones and lacks some. The sample contains tens of thousands of clones, 92% of which appear only once. Sequencing was carried out using T cells isolated from PBMCs. The receptors were gathered from a human donor in good health.

This clone showed up just once. The J gene is TRBJ2-1, the V gene TRBV7-6; 9 bases match TRBD2. Losses at the gene ends were 1 base for V and 7 bases for J; bases not matched to a gene: 14. CDR3 length: 18 amino acids. Germline-derived CDR1 and CDR2 are SGHVS and FNYEAQ. CDR3 loop: CASSLGIWAGGSQNEQFF. CDR3 coding DNA: TGTGCCAGCAGCTTAGGAATTTGGGCGGGAGGGTCACAGAATGAGCAGTTCTTC. The full variable domain, rest sourced from reference TRBV7-6 and TRBJ2-1, is GAGVSQSPRYKVTKRGQDVALRCDPISGHVSLYWYRQALGQGPEFLTYFNYEAQQDKSGLPNDRFSAERPEGSISTLTIQRTEQRDSAMYRCASSLGIWAGGSQNEQFFGPGTRLTVL.

This chain links TRBV5-1 with TRBJ2-5, with 11 bases lining up with TRBD2. The trim removed 2 bases at V and 5 bases at J, leaving 5 bases unmatched. The CDR3 spans 15 residues. Looked up from germline, CDR1 is SGHRS and CDR2 is YFSETQ. The chain's CDR3 is CASSLLAGEEETQYF. DNA for the CDR3: TGCGCCAGCAGCTTACTAGCGGGAGAGGAGGAGACCCAGTACTTC.

The V and J genes are TRBV4-3 and TRBJ2-1; maybe TRBD2 (6 bases). Germline loops: CDR1 LGHNA, CDR2 YSLEER. V was shortened by 0 bases and J by 3 bases, with 9 bases between the two germline ends. This CDR3 spans 15 amino acids. The CDR3 bases are TGCGCCAGCAGCCAAGAGGGGGGAGGCTACAATGAGCAGTTCTTC. It codes for CASSQEGGGYNEQFF.

The V gene is TRBV6-6, the J gene TRBJ1-2, with D tentatively TRBD1 (5 bases). Germline values: CDR1 MNHNY, CDR2 SVGAGI (reference sequence). This CDR3 is 13 amino acids long. V lost 6 bases and J lost 3, with 11 bases in between. The chain's CDR3 is CASSQDRDYGYTF. Written as DNA, the CDR3 is TGTGCCAGCAGCCAAGACAGAGACTATGGCTACACCTTC.

About this clone itself: One end of the junction fails to match germline, which may point to a read error. This sequence joins TRBV10-3 and TRBJ2-3; 9 bases map to TRBD1. Germline-derived CDR1 and CDR2 are ENHRY and SYGVKD. The CDR3 loop spans 14 amino acids. The CDR3 DNA reads as TGTGCCCTCAGTCCGGGACAGGGAACAGATACGCAGTATTTT. This translates into CALSPGQGTDTQYF.

This chain joins TRBV7-3 and TRBJ2-7, with a tentative D call TRBD2 (5 bases). This CDR3 is built from 12 residues. V lost 4 bases and J 7 bases, leaving 11 bases between the germline ends. Germline assignment: CDR1 SGHTA and CDR2 FQGTGA. This CDR3 is CASSSTGGEQYF. Written as DNA, the CDR3 is TGTGCCAGCAGCTCTACTGGCGGGGAGCAGTACTTC. The full variable domain, its missing parts supplied by reference TRBV7-3 and TRBJ2-7, is GAGVSQTPSNKVTEKGKYVELRCDPISGHTALYWYRQSLGQGPEFLIYFQGTGAADDSGLPNDRFFAVRPEGSVSTLKIQRTERGDSAVYLCASSSTGGEQYFGPGTRLTVT.

This chain uses TRBV19 with TRBJ2-7, with D possibly matching TRBD1 (7 bases). The CDR3 has 13 amino acids. Germline loops: CDR1 LNHDA, CDR2 SQIVND (reference sequence). V was shortened by 5 bases and J by 3 bases, with 11 bases between the two germline ends. CDR3 sequence (DNA): TGTGCCAGTAGTCTCAGGGGGGTCTACGAGCAGTACTTC. It is translated as CASSLRGVYEQYF.

The genes are TRBV19 and TRBJ2-1; D is perhaps TRBD1 (6 bases). CDR3 size: 14 residues. Germline values: CDR1 LNHDA, CDR2 SQIVND (reference sequence). V was shortened by 7 bases and J by 2 bases, with 12 bases between the two germline ends. The CDR3 here is CASNDRRPYNEQFF. The CDR3 nucleotides are TGTGCCAGTAACGACAGGCGCCCCTACAATGAGCAGTTCTTC.

J is TRBJ2-3 and V is TRBV6-6; 12 bases line up with TRBD2. The CDR3 has 16 residues. Germline trimming cut 2 bases from V and 4 bases from J; bases unmatched to any gene: 4. The V gene's germline CDR1 is MNHNY and CDR2 SVGAGI (reference sequence). In nucleotides, the CDR3 is TGTGCCAGCAGTTACCCCCTAGCGGGAGGGTCAGATACGCAGTATTTT. Translation gives CASSYPLAGGSDTQYF.

This sequence joins TRBV27 and TRBJ2-1, with 13 bases lining up with TRBD2. CDR1 MNHEY and CDR2 SMNVEV come from the germline V gene (reference sequence). The CDR3 covers 16 residues. V was pared by 6 bases and J by 9 bases, with 11 bases of the junction left unmatched. The CDR3 nucleotides are TGTGCCAGCAGCCGCATACTAGCGGGAGGGCCCGGTGAGCAGTTCTTC. The encoded protein is CASSRILAGGPGEQFF.

V gene TRBV4-1 combines with J gene TRBJ2-7, with 13 bases lining up with TRBD2. The CDR3 runs 16 residues. J was trimmed by 6 bases and V by 4 bases; bases with no gene match: 9. Germline V gene lookup returns CDR1 MGHRA and CDR2 YSYEKL. Written as DNA, the CDR3 is TGCGCCAGCAGCCCTATAACTAGCGGGAGGGCCGGCGAGCAGTACTTC. Translation: CASSPITSGRAGEQYF.

The chain combines TRBV11-1 with TRBJ2-7; maybe TRBD2 (6 bases). With 8 bases removed from V and 0 bases from J, the gap between germline ends came to 11 bases. Germline loops: CDR1 SGHAT, CDR2 FQDESV (reference sequence). The length of the CDR3 is 13 residues. CDR3: CASRRGPSYEQYF. The DNA for the CDR3 is TGTGCCAGCCGGAGGGGTCCCTCCTACGAGCAGTACTTC.

The chain joins TRBV30 to TRBJ2-5; D not resolved. Germline assignment: CDR1 GTSNPN and CDR2 SVGIG (reference sequence). This CDR3 contains 14 residues. Trimming removed 4 bases at V and 1 base at J, with 13 bases between. The CDR3 sequence: CAWTRVQAQETQYF. CDR3 nucleotides: TGTGCCTGGACCCGAGTGCAGGCCCAAGAGACCCAGTACTTC. The variable domain in full, completed from reference TRBV30 and TRBJ2-5, reads SQTIHQWPATLVQPVGSPLSLECTVEGTSNPNLYWYRQAAGRGLQLLFYSVGIGQISSEVPQNLSASRPQDRQFILSSKKLLLSDSGFYLCAWTRVQAQETQYFGPGTRLLVL.

The genes are TRBV11-3 and TRBJ2-5, with D hard to call. The V and J ends lost 4 bases and 4 bases respectively, with 13 bases between them. The CDR3 is 14 residues long. Germline values: CDR1 SGHNT, CDR2 YENEEA. CDR3: CASSSGAVGETQYF. CDR3 nucleotide sequence: TGTGCCAGCAGCTCCGGAGCAGTGGGAGAGACCCAGTACTTC. Variable domain in full (rest from reference TRBV11-3 and TRBJ2-5): EAGVVQSPRYKIIEKKQPVAFWCNPISGHNTLYWYLQNLGQGPELLIRYENEEAVDDSQLPKDRFSAERLKGVDSTLKIQPAELGDSAVYLCASSSGAVGETQYFGPGTRLLVL.

V gene TRBV6-6 combines with J gene TRBJ2-7, with 12 bases identical to TRBD2. In germline, CDR1 is MNHNY, CDR2 SVGAGI (reference sequence). The CDR3 runs 12 residues. V trimming: 8 bases; J trimming: 5 bases; junction bases outside the gene matches: 1. The CDR3 reads CASWTSGNEQYF. Written as DNA, the CDR3 is TGTGCCAGCTGGACTAGCGGGAACGAGCAGTACTTC.

The chain combines TRBV6-5 with TRBJ2-1, with a weak D call TRBD2 (6 bases). The germline V gene encodes CDR1 MNHEY and CDR2 SVGAGI. Trimming pared 2 bases from V and 4 bases from J, leaving 12 bases between. There are 15 residues in the CDR3. The CDR3 DNA sequence: TGTGCCAGCAGTTACCTGGCTAGCGAGTACAATGAGCAGTTCTTC. It yields the protein CASSYLASEYNEQFF.

The CDR3 protein is CASSLRYAPRSETQYF. The CDR3 DNA sequence: TGTGCCAGCAGTTTACGTTATGCGCCTAGGTCGGAGACCCAGTACTTC. The rearrangement links TRBV27 to TRBJ2-5, with unresolved D. The CDR3 is 16 amino acids. Germline V lookup: CDR1 MNHEY, CDR2 SMNVEV (reference sequence). The ends were cut back, 2 bases at V and 5 bases at J, with 18 bases in the middle.

In this sample, this clone turned up once. This rearrangement joins TRBV9 to TRBJ2-1, with D perhaps TRBD2 (5 bases). This CDR3 is built from 14 residues. The germline gives CDR1 SGDLS, CDR2 YYNGEE. V dropped 3 bases and J dropped 8 bases, with 15 bases sitting between them. The CDR3 protein is CASSARTSFYEQFF. The CDR3 region has the DNA TGTGCCAGCAGCGCCCGTACTAGTTTCTATGAGCAGTTCTTC.

The gene calls are TRBV6-5 and TRBJ2-3; D is perhaps TRBD2 (5 bases). The CDR3 consists of 14 residues. From germline, CDR1 is MNHEY and CDR2 SVGAGI. The V end was cut by 8 bases, the J end by 1 base, with 13 bases between. The CDR3 nucleotides read TGTGCCAGCCTCCCGGACTCCTGCACAGATACGCAGTATTTT. It codes for CASLPDSCTDTQYF.

V usage is TRBV4-1 and J usage is TRBJ2-7, with D perhaps matching TRBD2 (6 bases). Germline V gene data show CDR1 as MGHRA and CDR2 as YSYEKL. This CDR3 has 16 amino acids. V lost 3 bases and J 2 bases, leaving 17 bases between the germline ends. The CDR3 region is CASSHLSGGLPYEQYF. CDR3 in DNA: TGCGCCAGCAGCCACCTATCCGGGGGTCTCCCCTACGAGCAGTACTTC.

This clone showed up just once. The chain recombines TRBV5-8 with TRBJ2-2; 8 bases align to TRBD1. V shed 3 bases and J 5 bases; nucleotides not matched to a gene: 3. Germline CDR1 reads SGHTS; CDR2 reads YDEGEE. This CDR3 has 14 residues. CDR3 sequence reads: CASSSRQGTGELFF. The DNA for the CDR3 is TGTGCCAGCAGCTCCAGACAGGGGACCGGGGAGCTGTTTTTT.

This chain uses TRBV30 with TRBJ1-1, with no clear D. Germline-derived CDR1 and CDR2 are GTSNPN and SVGIG (reference sequence). The CDR3 loop spans 13 amino acids. Between the trimmed V and J ends, which lost 4 bases and 0 bases, there was a span of 9 bases. CDR3 protein: CAWNIQMNTEAFF. The DNA for the CDR3 is TGTGCCTGGAACATACAAATGAACACTGAAGCTTTCTTT.

The chain recombines TRBV7-8 with TRBJ2-3; no reliable D call. The germline gives CDR1 SGHVS, CDR2 FQNEAQ. Between the trimmed V and J ends, which lost 5 bases and 2 bases, there was a span of 11 bases. The CDR3 has 14 amino acids. The CDR3 DNA sequence: TGTGCCAGCAGCCCCCGGTTAGTCACAGATACGCAGTATTTT. Protein sequence: CASSPRLVTDTQYF.

This clone was counted a few times. The rearrangement links TRBV27 to TRBJ1-5, with D possibly being TRBD1 (6 bases). Germline CDR1 is MNHEY and CDR2 is SMNVEV (reference sequence). CDR3 length: 13 amino acids. Trimming took 5 bases from V and 4 from J, leaving 9 bases between them. CDR3 DNA: TGTGCCAGCAGTCCCGACAGGAATCAGCCCCAGCATTTT. This encodes CASSPDRNQPQHF.

This sequence joins TRBV6-6 and TRBJ2-7; 10 nucleotides agree with TRBD1. The V and J ends lost 8 bases and 1 base, in that order; junction bases with no gene match: 5. CDR3 size: 14 residues. Germline assignment: CDR1 MNHNY and CDR2 SVGAGI (reference sequence). The CDR3 coding sequence is TGTGCCAGCGGGGACAGGGGAGGGTCCTACGAGCAGTACTTC. This encodes CASGDRGGSYEQYF.

The chain links TRBV9 to TRBJ2-2; 8 nucleotides align to TRBD2. Trimming took 0 bases from V and 7 from J; bases not matched to a gene: 8. The CDR3 runs to 16 residues. Germline V gene lookup returns CDR1 SGDLS and CDR2 YYNGEE. CDR3: CASSVEDREGVGELFF. In DNA, the CDR3 is TGTGCCAGCAGCGTAGAGGACCGGGAGGGGGTCGGGGAGCTGTTTTTT.

The chain employs TRBV7-3 and TRBJ2-3; 8 nucleotides match TRBD2. This CDR3 is built from 14 residues. The V and J ends lost 6 bases and 2 bases, in that order; junction bases with no gene match: 4. Looked up from germline, CDR1 is SGHTA and CDR2 is FQGTGA. The DNA of the CDR3 is TGTGCCAGCAGGGTTAGCGGGACCACAGATACGCAGTATTTT. This codes for CASRVSGTTDTQYF.

This chain links TRBV19 with TRBJ2-3; 7 bases map to TRBD2. Germline loops: CDR1 LNHDA, CDR2 SQIVND (reference sequence). There are 14 residues in the CDR3. Trimming removed 1 base from V and 4 bases from J; junction bases left unmatched: 2. CDR3 sequence reads: CASSIGLASDTQYF. Here the CDR3 DNA reads TGTGCCAGTAGTATAGGACTAGCATCAGATACGCAGTATTTT.